This T cell receptor (delta chain) was identified in a study of gamma-delta chains in newborns, infants, children. As concerns this clone: Within the sample, other DNA sequences also encode this same CDR3.

TCRdb re-called the reads with CATT. The profile shows approximately 4,000 delta-chain clones, approximately 44% of them singletons. This CDR3 has 19 amino acids. The germline gives CDR1 GEAIGNYY, CDR2 EKD. With 0 bases clipped from V and 5 bases from J, the junction kept 15 bases outside the gene matches. The V and J genes are TRDV2 and TRDJ1; 12 bases fit TRDD3. The sample here was blood, taken at week 6. The TCR comes from a child who was a newborn, infant or young child, either healthy, febrile or measles-vaccinated (not recorded which). The chain's CDR3 is CACDTGGGLLGDTRDKLIF. The CDR3 DNA reads TGTGCCTGTGACACCGGAGGTGGTCTACTGGGGGATACTCGGGATAAACTCATCTTT.